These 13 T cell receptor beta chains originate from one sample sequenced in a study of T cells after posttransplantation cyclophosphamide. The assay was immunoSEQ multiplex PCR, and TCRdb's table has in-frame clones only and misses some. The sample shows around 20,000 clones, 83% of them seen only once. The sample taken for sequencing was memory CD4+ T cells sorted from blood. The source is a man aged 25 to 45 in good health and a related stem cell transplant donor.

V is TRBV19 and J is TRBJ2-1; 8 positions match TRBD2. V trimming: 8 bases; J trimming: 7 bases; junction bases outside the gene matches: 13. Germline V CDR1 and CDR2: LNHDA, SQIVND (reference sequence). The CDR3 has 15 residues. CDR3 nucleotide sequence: TGTGCCAGTGCTCACGGCGGGGGGTTTCCGAATGAGCAGTTCTTC. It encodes CASAHGGGFPNEQFF.

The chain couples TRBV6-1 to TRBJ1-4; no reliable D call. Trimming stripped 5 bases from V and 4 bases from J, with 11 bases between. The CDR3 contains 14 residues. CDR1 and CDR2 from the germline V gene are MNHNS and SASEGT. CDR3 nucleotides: TGTGCCAGCAGTCCTTCACCCAGTAATGAAAAACTGTTTTTT. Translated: CASSPSPSNEKLFF.

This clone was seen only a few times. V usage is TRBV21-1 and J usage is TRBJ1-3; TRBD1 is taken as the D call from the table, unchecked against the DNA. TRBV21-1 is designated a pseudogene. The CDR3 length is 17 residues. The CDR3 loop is CASSKATDRGPGNTIYF. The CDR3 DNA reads TGTGCCAGCAGCAAAGCGACCGACAGGGGGCCTGGAAACACCATATATTTT.

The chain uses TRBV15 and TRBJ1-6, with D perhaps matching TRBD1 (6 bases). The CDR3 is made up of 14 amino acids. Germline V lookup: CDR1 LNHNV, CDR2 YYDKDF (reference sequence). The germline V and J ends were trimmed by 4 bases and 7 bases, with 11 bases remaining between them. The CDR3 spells CATSIHRANSPLHF. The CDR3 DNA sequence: TGTGCCACCAGCATTCACAGGGCAAATTCACCCCTCCACTTT. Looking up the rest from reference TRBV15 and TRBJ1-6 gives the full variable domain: DAMVIQNPRYQVTQFGKPVTLSCSQTLNHNVMYWYQQKSSQAPKLLFHYYDKDFNNEADTPDNFQSRRPNTSFCFLDIRSPGLGDTAMYLCATSIHRANSPLHFGNGTRLTVT.

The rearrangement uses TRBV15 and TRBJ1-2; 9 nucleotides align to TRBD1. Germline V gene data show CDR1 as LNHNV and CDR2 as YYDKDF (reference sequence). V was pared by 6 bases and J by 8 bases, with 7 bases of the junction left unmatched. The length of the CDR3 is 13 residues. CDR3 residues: CATREDRGRGYTF. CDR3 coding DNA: TGTGCCACCAGAGAGGACAGGGGCCGCGGCTACACCTTC.

This CDR3 reads CASSIGGQRGYTF. In nucleotides, the CDR3 is TGCGCCAGCAGCATAGGGGGTCAAAGGGGCTACACCTTC. The chain combines TRBV5-1 with TRBJ1-2, with D perhaps matching TRBD1 (6 bases). Trimming shortened V by 4 bases and J by 8 bases, and 15 bases separated the two germline ends. Germline V gives CDR1 SGHRS, CDR2 YFSETQ. The CDR3 totals 13 residues.

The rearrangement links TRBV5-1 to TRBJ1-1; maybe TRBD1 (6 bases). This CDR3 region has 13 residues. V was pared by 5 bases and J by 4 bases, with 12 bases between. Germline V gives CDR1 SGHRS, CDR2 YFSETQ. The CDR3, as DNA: TGCGCCAGCAGACTTAGGGGGTCCACTGAAGCTTTCTTT. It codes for CASRLRGSTEAFF.

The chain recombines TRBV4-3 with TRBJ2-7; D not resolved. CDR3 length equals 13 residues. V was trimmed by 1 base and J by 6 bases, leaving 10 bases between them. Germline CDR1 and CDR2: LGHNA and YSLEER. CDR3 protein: CASSQVLLSEQYF. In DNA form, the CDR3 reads TGCGCCAGCAGCCAAGTCCTCCTAAGCGAGCAGTACTTC.

The CDR3 DNA is TGCGCCAGCAGAATTTCGGGGGACACTGAAGCTTTCTTT. It yields the protein CASRISGDTEAFF. The chain employs TRBV5-1 and TRBJ1-1; TRBD1 might be the D (5 bases). The germline V gene has CDR1 SGHRS and CDR2 YFSETQ. V was trimmed by 5 bases and J by 3 bases, leaving 11 bases between them. The CDR3 extends over 13 amino acids.

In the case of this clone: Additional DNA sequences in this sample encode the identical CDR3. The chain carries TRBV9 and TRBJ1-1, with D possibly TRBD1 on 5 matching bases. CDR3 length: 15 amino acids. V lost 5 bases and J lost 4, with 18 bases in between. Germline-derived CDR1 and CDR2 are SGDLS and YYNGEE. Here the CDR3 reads CASSGTGVGGTEAFF. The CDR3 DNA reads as TGTGCCAGCAGTGGTACGGGGGTTGGAGGCACTGAAGCTTTCTTT.

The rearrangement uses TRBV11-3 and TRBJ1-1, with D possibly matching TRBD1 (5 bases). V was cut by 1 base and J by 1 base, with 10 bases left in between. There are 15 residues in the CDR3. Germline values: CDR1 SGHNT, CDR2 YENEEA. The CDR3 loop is CASSLGPGRNTEAFF. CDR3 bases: TGTGCCAGCAGCTTAGGCCCAGGGCGGAACACTGAAGCTTTCTTT.

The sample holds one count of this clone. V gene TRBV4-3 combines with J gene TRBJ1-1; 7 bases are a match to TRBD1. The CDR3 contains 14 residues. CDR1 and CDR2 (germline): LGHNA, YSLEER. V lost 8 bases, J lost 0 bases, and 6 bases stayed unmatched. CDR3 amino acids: CASGYTGVNTEAFF. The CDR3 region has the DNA TGCGCCAGCGGTTATACAGGGGTGAACACTGAAGCTTTCTTT.

In DNA, the CDR3 is TGTGCCAGCAGTTACTACGGGACAAGTTACGAGCAGTACTTC. Translated: CASSYYGTSYEQYF. This chain uses TRBV6-6 with TRBJ2-7; TRBD1 might be the D (6 bases). CDR3 length equals 14 residues. The V gene lost 1 base and the J gene lost 4 bases, with 11 bases spanning the gap. CDR1 and CDR2 from the germline V gene are MNHNY and SVGAGI (reference sequence).